Reported below is one T cell receptor beta chain. The sample belongs to a study of T cell responses to AZD1222 COVID-19 vaccine. Trimming took 2 bases from V and 6 from J, leaving 13 bases between them. This CDR3 has 14 amino acids. CDR1 and CDR2 from the germline V gene are MNHNS and SASEGT. Sequencing was performed with immunoSEQ multiplex PCR; in TCRdb, only in-frame clones are kept and a portion is missing. This table holds about 120,000 clones, approximately 86% found once. The TCR originated in an adult who received the AZD1222 COVID-19 vaccine. The J gene is TRBJ1-2, the V gene TRBV6-1; D not certain. The specimen was peripheral blood, collected 28 days after the second AZD1222 dose. The CDR3 here is CASSELTPFHGYTF. For the CDR3, the DNA is TGTGCCAGCAGTGAACTTACTCCCTTTCATGGCTACACCTTC.